This T cell receptor beta chain was captured in a study of blood T cell repertoires in COVID-19. This clone was counted only a few times. Authors' data handling: Counts of nucleated cells, estimated from reference gene primer amplification, were obtained. Produced via immunoSEQ multiplex PCR; TCRdb's table is partial and in-frame only. Clone size and V and J calls were adopted from that table, with D and trimming inferred from the DNA. The sample includes tens of thousands of clones, 80% to 85% of them seen just once. This receptor was identified in a man under 40 with COVID-19, enrolled during active disease. The material sequenced was peripheral blood.

The CDR3 region is CASTFGGSYNEQFF. As DNA, the CDR3 is TGTGCCAGCACGTTCGGCGGGAGCTACAATGAGCAGTTCTTC. This sequence joins TRBV28 and TRBJ2-1, with TRBD2 matching 7 bases. The junction had 6 bases not matched to a gene; V was cut back by 7 bases and J by 3 bases. Germline CDR1 reads MDHEN; CDR2 reads SYDVKM. The CDR3 has 14 residues. The full variable domain, rest sourced from reference TRBV28 and TRBJ2-1, is DVKVTQSSRYLVKRTGEKVFLECVQDMDHENMFWYRQDPGLGLRLIYFSYDVKMKEKGDIPEGYSVSREKKERFSLILESASTNQTSMYLCASTFGGSYNEQFFGPGTRLTVL.